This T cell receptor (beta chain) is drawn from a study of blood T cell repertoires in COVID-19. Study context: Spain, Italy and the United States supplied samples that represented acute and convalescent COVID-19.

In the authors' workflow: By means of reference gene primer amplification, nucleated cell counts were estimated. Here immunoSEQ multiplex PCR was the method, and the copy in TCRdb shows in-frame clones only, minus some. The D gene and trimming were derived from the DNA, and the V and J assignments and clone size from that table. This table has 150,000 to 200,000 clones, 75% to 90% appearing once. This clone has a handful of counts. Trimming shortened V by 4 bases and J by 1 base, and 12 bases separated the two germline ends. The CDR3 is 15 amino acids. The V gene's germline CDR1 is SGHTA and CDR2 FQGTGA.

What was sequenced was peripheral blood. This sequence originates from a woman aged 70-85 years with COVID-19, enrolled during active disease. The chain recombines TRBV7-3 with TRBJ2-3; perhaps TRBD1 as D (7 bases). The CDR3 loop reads CASSSGGKGTDTQYF. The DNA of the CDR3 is TGTGCCAGCAGCTCAGGGGGGAAAGGCACAGATACGCAGTATTTT. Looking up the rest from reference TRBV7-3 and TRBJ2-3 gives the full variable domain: GAGVSQTPSNKVTEKGKYVELRCDPISGHTALYWYRQSLGQGPEFLIYFQGTGAADDSGLPNDRFFAVRPEGSVSTLKIQRTERGDSAVYLCASSSGGKGTDTQYFGPGTRLTVL.